These 27 T cell receptor beta chains share one sample of origin, sequenced in a study of T cell clones after liver transplantation. Repertoires were generated with immunoSEQ multiplex PCR, while TCRdb's copy carries only in-frame clones and drops some. The sample gives around 110,000 clones, about nine tenths of which show up once; around 0.86% is in the top ten. The source material was CD4+ T cells from blood, sampled 12 months after liver transplant. The receptors were sampled from a human patient who received a liver transplant. Part of the T cells may come from the graft donor.

V and J are TRBV19 and TRBJ2-7; 11 nucleotides line up with TRBD1. This CDR3 has 16 amino acids. The V segment lost 5 bases and the J segment 3 bases; nucleotides outside the gene matches: 9. Germline V gene data show CDR1 as LNHDA and CDR2 as SQIVND (reference sequence). As DNA, the CDR3 is TGTGCCAGTAGTCCCAAGGGGGACAGGGGGTACTACGAGCAGTACTTC. It encodes CASSPKGDRGYYEQYF.

In this sample, this clone turned up once. V is TRBV6-6 and J is TRBJ2-2, with unresolved D. From germline, CDR1 is MNHNY and CDR2 SVGAGI (reference sequence). CDR3 length: 13 amino acids. Trimming took 10 bases from V and 3 from J, leaving 12 bases between them. The CDR3 here is CATGPSDTGELFF. CDR3 sequence (DNA): TGTGCCACTGGCCCTTCGGACACCGGGGAGCTGTTTTTT.

The gene calls are TRBV18 and TRBJ1-3; 10 bases match TRBD1. CDR3 size: 15 residues. Losses at the gene ends were 1 base for V and 11 bases for J; bases not matched to a gene: 8. Per the germline V gene, CDR1 is KGHSH and CDR2 is LQKENI. The CDR3 nucleotides read TGTGCCAGCTCACCACGGACCGGGGACAGGGGTGCCATATATTTT. Protein: CASSPRTGDRGAIYF.

This chain connects TRBV14 to TRBJ2-2; no definite D call. Per the germline V gene, CDR1 is SGHDN and CDR2 is FVKESK. V was clipped by 4 bases and J by 0 bases, with 9 bases between them. The CDR3 is made up of 15 amino acids. The CDR3 coding sequence is TGTGCCAGCAGCCTTCGCTTCCCGAACACCGGGGAGCTGTTTTTT. Translating gives CASSLRFPNTGELFF.

The chain joins TRBV6-1 to TRBJ2-7, with D possibly being TRBD2 (6 bases). CDR3 length equals 16 residues. Trimming stripped 4 bases from V and 2 bases from J, with 18 bases between. The V gene's germline CDR1 is MNHNS and CDR2 SASEGT. The CDR3 nucleotides read TGTGCCAGCAGTGCTAGGACTACCCCTAGTCCCTACGAGCAGTACTTC. Translation gives CASSARTTPSPYEQYF.

This sequence joins TRBV11-3 and TRBJ2-3; D perhaps matches TRBD2 (5 bases). Germline V CDR1 and CDR2: SGHNT, YENEEA. This CDR3 spans 15 amino acids. V lost 0 bases, J lost 1 base, and 8 bases lay in between. The CDR3 is CASSLEGGRTDTQYF. The CDR3 DNA follows: TGTGCCAGCAGCTTAGAGGGCGGGCGCACAGATACGCAGTATTTT.

The chain employs TRBV28 and TRBJ2-7, with D tentatively TRBD1 (5 bases). Trimming stripped 2 bases from V and 7 bases from J, with 15 bases between. The CDR3 loop spans 14 amino acids. Per the germline V gene, CDR1 is MDHEN and CDR2 is SYDVKM. The CDR3, as DNA: TGTGCCAGCAGTTTACAGGGCGCCAAGGGAGAGCAGTACTTC. It encodes CASSLQGAKGEQYF.

The chain has TRBV2 and TRBJ2-2; 10 positions match TRBD2. Germline V gene sequence: CDR1 SNHLY, CDR2 FYNNEI. The trim removed 8 bases at V and 0 bases at J, leaving 3 bases unmatched. The CDR3 runs to 15 residues. The CDR3 nucleotides are TGTGCCAGCCGGACTAGCGGCGCGAACACCGGGGAGCTGTTTTTT. Amino acid sequence: CASRTSGANTGELFF.

The chain has TRBV5-4 and TRBJ2-7, with D possibly TRBD2 on 5 matching bases. V was cut by 4 bases and J by 6 bases, with 14 bases left in between. Germline V CDR1 and CDR2: SGHNT, YYREEE (reference sequence). The CDR3 extends over 13 amino acids. CDR3 bases: TGTGCCAGCAGCGCGGTCGCGGGTTCCGAGCAGTACTTC. This encodes CASSAVAGSEQYF.

The V and J genes are TRBV6-1 and TRBJ2-7; D is ambiguous. V shed 4 bases and J shed 0 bases, with 7 bases lying between them. The CDR3 covers 13 residues. Germline values: CDR1 MNHNS, CDR2 SASEGT. In DNA form, the CDR3 reads TGTGCCAGCAGTGTCGGGCCCTCCTACGAGCAGTACTTC. This sequence encodes CASSVGPSYEQYF.

The chain uses TRBV4-1 and TRBJ2-5; tentative D call: TRBD2 (6 bases). This CDR3 region has 16 residues. CDR1 is MGHRA, CDR2 YSYEKL, per germline. Trimming removed 1 base from V and 3 bases from J, with 15 bases in between. CDR3 sequence: CASSQVFLGGEETQYF. The CDR3 coding sequence is TGCGCCAGCAGCCAAGTTTTTTTGGGGGGTGAAGAGACCCAGTACTTC.

This clone was counted a single time. The chain links TRBV6-1 to TRBJ2-1; D is perhaps TRBD1 or TRBD2 (5 bases each). The length of the CDR3 is 16 residues. Per germline, CDR1 MNHNS and CDR2 SASEGT. Trimming cost V 1 base and J 7 bases, with 17 bases left between them. The CDR3 nucleotides are TGTGCCAGCAGTGAAGTGTGGGGACCTGGTAGGAATGAGCAGTTCTTC. Amino acid sequence: CASSEVWGPGRNEQFF.

This rearrangement joins TRBV28 to TRBJ2-1; no definite D call. Germline CDR1 and CDR2: MDHEN and SYDVKM. CDR3 size: 11 residues. The V gene lost 4 bases and the J gene lost 7 bases, with 5 bases spanning the gap. The CDR3 sequence is CASSYLNEQFF. The CDR3 bases are TGTGCCAGCAGTTACTTGAATGAGCAGTTCTTC.

The chain recombines TRBV5-4 with TRBJ1-4; 10 bases match TRBD1. J gave up 8 bases and V 0 bases, and 16 bases lay outside the gene matches. From germline, CDR1 is SGHNT and CDR2 YYREEE (reference sequence). The CDR3 is made up of 19 amino acids. CDR3 residues: CASSLVKRGTGADREKLFF. Written as DNA, the CDR3 is TGTGCCAGCAGCTTGGTAAAGAGGGGGACAGGGGCCGATCGGGAAAAACTGTTTTTT.

The V and J genes are TRBV6-6 and TRBJ1-2; D call uncertain. The CDR3 loop spans 11 amino acids. The germline V gene has CDR1 MNHNY and CDR2 SVGAGI (reference sequence). V lost 2 bases and J 8 bases, leaving 6 bases between the germline ends. This chain's CDR3 is CASSYKDGYTF. Here the CDR3 DNA reads TGTGCCAGCAGTTACAAGGACGGCTACACCTTC.

V usage is TRBV11-2 and J usage is TRBJ1-2; D not resolved. The CDR3 covers 11 residues. With 5 bases removed from V and 8 bases from J, the gap between germline ends came to 9 bases. Looked up from germline, CDR1 is SGHAT and CDR2 is FQNNGV. CDR3 sequence (DNA): TGTGCCAGCAGCGCCGGGCGGGGCTACACCTTC. This encodes CASSAGRGYTF.

This sequence joins TRBV6-1 and TRBJ2-7; D could derive from TRBD1 or TRBD2 (5 bases each). This CDR3 has 14 amino acids. From germline, CDR1 is MNHNS and CDR2 SASEGT. The germline V and J ends were trimmed by 6 bases and 2 bases, with 14 bases remaining between them. CDR3 in amino acids: CASRASGLPYEQYF. Here the CDR3 DNA reads TGTGCCAGCAGAGCCTCGGGGCTCCCCTACGAGCAGTACTTC.

This clone was counted only a few times. This sequence joins TRBV30 and TRBJ1-1; D unresolved. There are 14 residues in the CDR3. Trimming pared 2 bases from V and 1 base from J, leaving 11 bases between. Germline V lookup: CDR1 GTSNPN, CDR2 SVGIG (reference sequence). CDR3 region: CAWSSQTPNTEAFF. DNA of the CDR3: TGTGCCTGGAGTTCCCAGACCCCGAACACTGAAGCTTTCTTT.

The J gene is TRBJ1-2, the V gene TRBV5-4; D remains unclear. Per the germline V gene, CDR1 is SGHNT and CDR2 is YYREEE (reference sequence). The CDR3 has 13 amino acids. The V end lost 0 bases, the J end lost 4 bases, and 7 bases lay between the germline ends. The DNA of the CDR3 is TGTGCCAGCAGCTTGGAGGGCCCCTATGGCTACACCTTC. This gives the protein CASSLEGPYGYTF.

The chain has TRBV11-2 and TRBJ2-7; 9 nucleotides line up with TRBD1. The V and J ends lost 5 bases and 7 bases, in that order; junction bases with no gene match: 12. The CDR3 totals 15 residues. Germline CDR1 reads SGHAT; CDR2 reads FQNNGV. The CDR3 nucleotides read TGTGCCAGCAGCCGAACCGGGACAGGGATTTGGGAGCAGTACTTC. Protein product: CASSRTGTGIWEQYF.

The chain has TRBV6-5 and TRBJ2-2; D uncertain. The CDR3 sequence is 14 residues long. Trimming cost V 3 bases and J 6 bases, with 11 bases left between them. The germline V gene has CDR1 MNHEY and CDR2 SVGAGI. The CDR3 loop is CASSYMQASGELFF. The CDR3 nucleotides read TGTGCCAGCAGTTATATGCAGGCCTCCGGGGAGCTGTTTTTT.

This clone has just a few counts. The CDR3 region is CASSSPGEAKNIQYF. The CDR3 bases are TGTGCCAGCAGCTCCCCAGGTGAAGCCAAAAACATTCAGTACTTC. The chain recombines TRBV11-1 with TRBJ2-4; no definite D call. The length of the CDR3 is 15 residues. Germline CDR1 is SGHAT and CDR2 is FQDESV (reference sequence). Trimming cost V 4 bases and J 0 bases, with 10 bases left between them.

The chain has TRBV19 and TRBJ2-7; D possibly uses TRBD1 or TRBD2 (5 bases each). Trimming took 4 bases from V and 3 from J, leaving 16 bases between them. From germline, CDR1 is LNHDA and CDR2 SQIVND (reference sequence). The CDR3 runs to 15 residues. This CDR3 is CASSTQGTDNYEQYF. CDR3 bases: TGTGCCAGTAGTACTCAAGGGACGGATAACTACGAGCAGTACTTC.

The chain couples TRBV2 to TRBJ2-3; 8 bases agree with TRBD2. The J segment lost 2 bases and the V segment lost 8 bases, leaving 6 bases of the junction unmatched. The V gene's germline CDR1 is SNHLY and CDR2 FYNNEI. This CDR3 contains 14 residues. Here the CDR3 reads CASVTSGLTDTQYF. The CDR3 DNA reads TGTGCCAGCGTTACTAGCGGACTCACAGATACGCAGTATTTT.

The V call is TRBV5-6, the J call TRBJ1-1; D perhaps matches TRBD1 (5 bases). Germline CDR1 reads SGHDT; CDR2 reads YYEEEE. V lost 4 bases to trimming and J lost 4 bases, with 14 bases between them. This CDR3 region has 14 residues. This CDR3 is CASSTRARATEAFF. The CDR3 DNA follows: TGTGCCAGCAGCACCAGGGCAAGGGCCACTGAAGCTTTCTTT.

The V and J genes are TRBV9 and TRBJ2-1; possibly TRBD1 or TRBD2 for D (5 bases each). Germline-derived CDR1 and CDR2 are SGDLS and YYNGEE. Trimming removed 7 bases at V and 3 bases at J, with 11 bases between. The CDR3 contains 13 residues. CDR3 DNA: TGTGCCAGCCGGGACCCGCTCTACAATGAGCAGTTCTTC. This gives the protein CASRDPLYNEQFF.

CDR3 region: CASSSAGTDQPQHF. The CDR3 DNA reads TGTGCCAGCAGCTCCGCAGGGACGGATCAGCCCCAGCATTTT. The rearrangement links TRBV28 to TRBJ1-5, with D possibly TRBD1 on 5 matching bases. The germline gives CDR1 MDHEN, CDR2 SYDVKM. The ends were cut back, 6 bases at V and 5 bases at J, with 14 bases in the middle. The CDR3 is made up of 14 amino acids. The full variable domain, its missing parts supplied by reference TRBV28 and TRBJ1-5, is DVKVTQSSRYLVKRTGEKVFLECVQDMDHENMFWYRQDPGLGLRLIYFSYDVKMKEKGDIPEGYSVSREKKERFSLILESASTNQTSMYLCASSSAGTDQPQHFGDGTRLSIL.